Below are 11 T cell receptor beta chains sequenced from a single sample in a study of tumor-infiltrating lymphocytes in primary liver carcinoma (dated by TCRdb to about 2017). The listed sequencing device is Illumina HiSeq 2500. A constant-region primer and ProtoScript II reverse transcriptase were used to reverse-transcribe TCRbeta-specific cDNA from approximately 450 ng total RNA. Construction of the TCRbeta libraries relied on three nested rounds of multiplex PCR, following a slightly modified ARM-PCR procedure. Each of the first two PCR rounds ran for nine to ten cycles and used multiplex TRBV1-TRBV30 forward primers together with a Cbeta reverse primer. TCRdb ran its own pipeline on the public reads, namely fastp trimming at Q25 and MiXCR clone calling, and kept in-frame beta chains. Every distinct CDR3 protein forms one entry, paired with its most common genes and DNA. This sample holds about 310,000 distinct CDR3 sequences; around 50% were observed only once. Of the sample, over 15% is held by the ten largest clones.

Blood RNA was extracted from unsorted whole blood with TRIzol reagent; germline DNA came from the DNeasy Blood & Tissue kit. Material for sequencing was peripheral blood. These receptors were obtained from a woman aged 25 to 39 with primary liver carcinoma and hepatitis B virus infection.

This clonotype was picked up one time. The junction does not match germline at one end; this may be a read error. This chain links TRBV6-5 with TRBJ2-1, with 8 bases identical to TRBD2. In germline, CDR1 is MNHEY, CDR2 SVGAGI. This CDR3 spans 15 amino acids. The DNA for the CDR3 is TGTGCCAACAGTATTCATAGCGGGACTTACAATGAGCAGTTCTTC. Amino acids: CANSIHSGTYNEQFF.

Note on this clonotype: It may be a read error: a sequence one base away is much more abundant. The CDR3 DNA sequence: TGCGCCAGCAGTGTCATGGGACAGGGGGCGCGAGGCTACACCTTC. It specifies CASSVMGQGARGYTF. The V call is TRBV10-2, the J call TRBJ1-2, with 12 bases lining up with TRBD1. The CDR3 totals 15 residues. CDR1 WSHSY and CDR2 SAAADI come from the germline V gene. V gave up 4 bases and J gave up 8 bases; unmatched junction bases: 8.

This clonotype occurred many times. The V call is TRBV11-3, the J call TRBJ2-1; 13 nucleotides agree with TRBD2. Germline trimming cut 0 bases from V and 9 bases from J; bases unmatched to any gene: 11. The CDR3 contains 18 residues. CDR1 and CDR2 (germline): SGHNT, YENEEA. The CDR3 protein is CASSLDPLAGGPGTEQFF. The CDR3 region has the DNA TGTGCCAGCAGCTTAGATCCACTAGCGGGAGGGCCGGGTACTGAGCAGTTCTTC.

About this clonotype itself: Relative to the germline gene, one junction end is altered; a read error may explain this. The chain has TRBV4-2 and TRBJ2-7; 8 bases match TRBD2. Germline loops: CDR1 LGHNA, CDR2 YNFKEQ. This CDR3 region has 18 residues. The CDR3 loop is CANSREHLGRGGPREQYF. CDR3 sequence (DNA): TGTGCCAACAGCCGGGAACACCTAGGACGGGGGGGACCGCGCGAGCAGTACTTC.

A word on this clonotype: One end of the junction does not line up with germline, which may come from a read error. The rearrangement links TRBV12-3 or TRBV12-4 to TRBJ2-3; 9 bases are shared with TRBD2. The CDR3 has 17 residues. The chain's CDR3 is CASSPSGAGGSTDTHYF. CDR3 nucleotide sequence: TGTGCCAGCAGCCCGAGCGGAGCGGGAGGAAGCACAGATACGCACTATTTT.

Comments on this clonotype: This may be a read error: a much more frequent sequence differs by one nucleotide. The V call is TRBV4-2, the J call TRBJ2-1; D is ambiguous. Between the trimmed V and J ends, which lost 0 bases and 1 base, there was a span of 16 bases. The CDR3 extends over 18 amino acids. Germline values: CDR1 LGHNA, CDR2 YNFKEQ. The CDR3 DNA reads TGTGCCAGCAGCCAAGAAGACTGGAGCGTTCGGTCCTACAATGAGCAGTTCTTC. As protein: CASSQEDWSVRSYNEQFF.

A single count supports this clonotype. Sequence at one end of the junction differs from germline and may be a read error. This sequence joins TRBV29-1 and TRBJ1-2; a weak D match, TRBD1 (6 bases). Germline V CDR1 and CDR2: SQVTM, ANQGSEA. This CDR3 comprises 12 residues. CDR3 sequence (DNA): TGTAGCTTTGATGACAGGCTGAGAGGCTACACCTTC. It encodes CSFDDRLRGYTF.

This clonotype came up once. The junction departs from the called germline gene at one end, perhaps through a read error. The V gene is TRBV9, the J gene TRBJ2-1; tentatively, D is TRBD1 or TRBD2 (5 bases each). CDR1 is SGDLS and CDR2 is YYNGEE in the germline V gene. The CDR3 sequence is 14 residues long. For the CDR3, the DNA is TGTGCCAGCAGAAGGGGTAGCGACTACAATGAGCAGTCCTTC. This sequence encodes CASRRGSDYNEQSF. The whole variable domain, remainder taken from reference TRBV9 and TRBJ2-1, is DSGVTQTPKHLITATGQRVTLRCSPRSGDLSVYWYQQSLDQGLQFLIQYYNGEERAKGNILERFSAQQFPDLHSELNLSSLELGDSALYFCASRRGSDYNEQSFGPGTRLTVL.

The chain couples TRBV6-5 to TRBJ2-2, with D possibly being TRBD1 or TRBD2 (5 bases each). Germline lookup yields CDR1 MNHEY and CDR2 SVGAGI. The CDR3 length is 15 residues. The V end lost 4 bases, the J end lost 8 bases, and 17 bases lay between the germline ends. CDR3 loop: CASSSRVSEGGELFF. CDR3 DNA sequence: TGTGCCAGCAGTTCCAGAGTTTCCGAGGGGGGGGAGCTGTTTTTT.

This clonotype was counted only a few times. One junction end disagrees with the germline gene, perhaps due to a read error. This chain joins TRBV4-2 and TRBJ2-1, with a possible D match to TRBD1 (5 bases). The CDR3 length is 15 residues. CDR1 and CDR2 from the germline V gene are LGHNA and YNFKEQ. The CDR3 loop is CASSHQGLNANGQFF. As DNA, the CDR3 is TGTGCCAGCAGCCACCAGGGCCTTAATGCAAATGGGCAGTTCTTC.

Concerning this clonotype: One base away lies a much larger clone, so this may be a sequencing read error. The V call is TRBV29-1, the J call TRBJ2-2, with TRBD1 as a possible D gene (6 bases). From germline, CDR1 is SQVTM and CDR2 ANQGSEA. The CDR3 totals 14 residues. DNA of the CDR3: TGCAGCGTTGGGACAGCCTCGAACACCCGGGAGCTGTTTTTT. It translates to CSVGTASNTRELFF.